These 11 T cell receptor beta chains originate from one sample sequenced in a study of beta chain features in type 1 diabetes. All of the isolated RNA was reverse transcribed, so expressed TCRB transcripts were sequenced. TCRdb's table, derived via immunoSEQ multiplex PCR, lists solely in-frame clones and lacks some. The sample shows 240,000 or so clones, roughly 20% of them seen only once. Their antigen targets remain unknown. Whole-study results and caveats: There was a moderate but significant shortening of TCRB CDR3s in all four CD4+ subsets of Type 1 diabetes patients.

Input material: naive CD4+ T cells from blood. These receptors all stem from a woman between 35 and 50 years old with type 1 diabetes.

This clone turned up a few times. The V and J genes are TRBV28 and TRBJ2-7; the match to TRBD2 covers 7 bases. Trimming cost V 2 bases and J 2 bases; bases outside gene matches: 3. The germline V gene has CDR1 MDHEN and CDR2 SYDVKM. The CDR3 has 14 amino acids. In DNA form, the CDR3 reads TGTGCCAGCAGTTTAGGGCGGGGGACCTACGAGCAGTACTTC. Protein sequence: CASSLGRGTYEQYF.

This clone has ten or more counts. The V gene is TRBV23-1, the J gene TRBJ2-1; 8 nucleotides agree with TRBD1. TRBV23-1 is given ORF status, its function remaining uncertain. The CDR3 has 16 amino acids. V lost 5 bases, J lost 0 bases, and 6 bases stayed unmatched. The CDR3 sequence: CASSGDRPRSYNEQFF. CDR3 DNA: TGCGCCAGCAGTGGGGACAGGCCCCGCTCCTACAATGAGCAGTTCTTC.

The chain joins TRBV19 to TRBJ1-3, with D uncertain. This CDR3 has 12 amino acids. Looked up from germline, CDR1 is LNHDA and CDR2 is SQIVND (reference sequence). The V end was cut by 10 bases, the J end by 4 bases, with 11 bases between. CDR3 nucleotide sequence: TGTGCCACTGTAAGCTCCGGAAACACCATATATTTT. Its translation: CATVSSGNTIYF. Full variable domain (remainder filled in from reference TRBV19 and TRBJ1-3): DGGITQSPKYLFRKEGQNVTLSCEQNLNHDAMYWYRQDPGQGLRLIYYSQIVNDFQKGDIAEGYSVSREKKESFPLTVTSAQKNPTAFYLCATVSSGNTIYFGEGSWLTVV.

The V and J genes are TRBV7-8 and TRBJ2-5, with 10 positions matching TRBD2. The CDR3 runs to 15 residues. V trimming: 0 bases; J trimming: 5 bases; junction bases outside the gene matches: 3. In germline, CDR1 is SGHVS, CDR2 FQNEAQ. CDR3 amino acids: CASSLAASGSETQYF. CDR3 coding DNA: TGTGCCAGCAGCTTAGCGGCTAGCGGGAGTGAGACCCAGTACTTC.

The rearrangement links TRBV21-1 to TRBJ1-4. TRBV21-1 is labeled a pseudogene. This CDR3 spans 14 amino acids. CDR3 residues: CASSKVGTNEKLFF. CDR3 nucleotides: TGTGCCAGCAGCAAAGTCGGGACTAATGAAAAACTGTTTTTT.

The rearrangement links TRBV29-1 to TRBJ2-3; 8 bases fit TRBD2. The V gene's germline CDR1 is SQVTM and CDR2 ANQGSEA. This CDR3 is built from 15 residues. V shed 6 bases, J shed 0 bases, and the junction held 8 bases outside the gene matches. The CDR3 DNA reads as TGCAGCGTACGGGCTAGCGGGCGTAGCACAGATACGCAGTATTTT. The encoded protein is CSVRASGRSTDTQYF.

This clone turned up a few times. The chain combines TRBV9 with TRBJ2-6; no reliable D call. CDR3 length equals 15 residues. Germline V gives CDR1 SGDLS, CDR2 YYNGEE. V was pared by 4 bases and J by 3 bases, with 11 bases between. The CDR3 DNA reads TGTGCCAGCAGCCCTCCGACTGGTGGGGCCAACGTCCTGACTTTC. Protein: CASSPPTGGANVLTF.

This sequence joins TRBV9 and TRBJ2-1; 7 positions agree with TRBD1. Germline V gene lookup returns CDR1 SGDLS and CDR2 YYNGEE. Losses at the gene ends were 2 bases for V and 5 bases for J; bases not matched to a gene: 4. The CDR3 is 14 residues long. In DNA form, the CDR3 reads TGTGCCAGCAGCGTTACAGGGGTCAACAATGAGCAGTTCTTC. The encoded protein is CASSVTGVNNEQFF.

This clone occurred a few times. The chain is built from TRBV29-1 and TRBJ1-4, with TRBD1 as a possible D gene (5 bases). The V gene's germline CDR1 is SQVTM and CDR2 ANQGSEA. The CDR3 is made up of 13 amino acids. Trimming cost V 4 bases and J 5 bases, with 11 bases left between them. CDR3 sequence reads: CSVAVRGNEKLFF. DNA of the CDR3: TGCAGCGTTGCAGTCCGGGGGAATGAAAAACTGTTTTTT.

CDR3 in amino acids: CASSLERGGPYEQYF. The CDR3 coding sequence is TGTGCCAGCAGTTTAGAGAGGGGAGGGCCCTACGAGCAGTACTTC. The V gene is TRBV27, the J gene TRBJ2-7; 7 positions agree with TRBD2. Trimming took 2 bases from V and 2 from J; bases not matched to a gene: 6. This CDR3 contains 15 residues. Germline CDR1 and CDR2: MNHEY and SMNVEV (reference sequence).

A few counts support this clone. The chain couples TRBV28 to TRBJ2-1; 12 bases match TRBD1. CDR1 and CDR2 from the germline V gene are MDHEN and SYDVKM. The CDR3 is 14 residues long. The V gene end was trimmed by 5 bases and the J gene end by 8 bases; junction bases not matched to a gene: 4. CDR3 coding DNA: TGTGCCAGCAGTGCGGGGACAGGGGGCTATGAGCAGTTCTTC. This codes for CASSAGTGGYEQFF.